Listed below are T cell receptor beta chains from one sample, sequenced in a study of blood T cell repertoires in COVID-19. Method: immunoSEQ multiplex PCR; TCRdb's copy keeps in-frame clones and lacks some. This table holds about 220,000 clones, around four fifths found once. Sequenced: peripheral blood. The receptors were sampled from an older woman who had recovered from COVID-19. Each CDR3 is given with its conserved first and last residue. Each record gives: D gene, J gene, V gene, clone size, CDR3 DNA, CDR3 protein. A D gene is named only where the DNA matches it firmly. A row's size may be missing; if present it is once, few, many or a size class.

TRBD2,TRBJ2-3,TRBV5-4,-,TGTGCCAGCAGCTTGGCACGGACTAGCGGGGGGGCGACAGATACGCAGTATTTT,CASSLARTSGGATDTQYF
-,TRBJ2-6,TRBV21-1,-,TGTGCCCGACAGACGGGTAATGGGGCCAACGTCCTGACTTTC,CARQTGNGANVLTF
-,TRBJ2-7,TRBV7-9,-,TGTGCCAGCAGCTTACCCGGGACTCCCGGGTTCGAGCAGTACTTC,CASSLPGTPGFEQYF
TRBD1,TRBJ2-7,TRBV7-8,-,TGTGCCAGCAGCGGAGGACAGGGTCAGTACTTC,CASSGGQGQYF
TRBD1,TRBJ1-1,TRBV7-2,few,TGTGCCAGCAGCTTCCGGGACAGGGGGCCGGGGGGAGCTTTCTTT,CASSFRDRGPGGAFF
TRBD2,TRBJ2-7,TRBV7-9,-,TGTGCCAGCCAACTTCTGGGTAGCGGGGGGACCTACGAGCAGTACTTC,CASQLLGSGGTYEQYF
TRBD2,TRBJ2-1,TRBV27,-,TGTGCCAGCAGCCCGACTAGCGGGGGAAAAGATGGGTTCTACAATGAGCAGTTCTTC,CASSPTSGGKDGFYNEQFF
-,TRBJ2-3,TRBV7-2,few,TGTGCCAGCAGCTTAGCGGGGGCTAGGGAAGATACGCAGTATTTT,CASSLAGAREDTQYF
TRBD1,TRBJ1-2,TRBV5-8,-,TGTGCCAGCAATGACAGGGTTCTGAAGGGCTACACCTTC,CASNDRVLKGYTF
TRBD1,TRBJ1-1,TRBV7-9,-,TGTGCCAGCAGCTCCCCGCTAGGGGGCGCAACCCTGGGCGCAGCTTTCTTT,CASSSPLGGATLGAAFF
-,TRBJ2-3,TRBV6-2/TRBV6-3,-,TGTGCCAGCAGTTACCAGGCAGAGACAGATACGCAGTATTTT,CASSYQAETDTQYF
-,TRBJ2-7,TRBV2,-,TGTGCCAGCAGTTCGACGGGATCCTACGAGCAGTACTTC,CASSSTGSYEQYF
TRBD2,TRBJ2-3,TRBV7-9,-,TGTGCCAGCAGTCCTAGCGGGGGGGCCTCAGATACGCAGTATTTT,CASSPSGGASDTQYF
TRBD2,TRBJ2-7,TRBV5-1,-,TGCGCCAGCAGCTTGGAGGGCGGGGGGCCCCACGAGCAGTACTTC,CASSLEGGGPHEQYF
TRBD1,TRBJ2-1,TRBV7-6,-,TGTGCCAGCAGCCCGCGCCCGGGACAGGGGGACTACAATGAGCAGTTCTTC,CASSPRPGQGDYNEQFF
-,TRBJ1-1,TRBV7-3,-,TGTGCCAGCAGGTCCCCTGGGGCGAACACTGAAGCTTTCTTT,CASRSPGANTEAFF
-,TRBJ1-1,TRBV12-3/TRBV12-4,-,TGTGCCAGCAGGAGGTTATCTGAAGCTTTCTTT,CASRRLSEAFF
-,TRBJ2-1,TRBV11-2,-,TGTGCCAGCAGCTTAGAAGCCGTCGGGGGGCGGTTCTTC,CASSLEAVGGRFF
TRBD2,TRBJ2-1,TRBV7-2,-,TGTGCCAGCAGCTTAGCCAACGCTCGGACTAGCGGGGGGGAGCAGTTCTTC,CASSLANARTSGGEQFF
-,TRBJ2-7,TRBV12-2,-,TGTGCAAGTCGCTCGATAAAAGAGAGGGACGAGCAGTACTTC,CASRSIKERDEQYF
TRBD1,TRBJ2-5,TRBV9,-,TGTGCCAGCAGCGTAGAAGAGGGGGCAGGTGAGACCCAGTACTTC,CASSVEEGAGETQYF
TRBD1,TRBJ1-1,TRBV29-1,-,TGCAGCGCGGGACAGGGTTTGAGCACTGAAGCTTTCTTT,CSAGQGLSTEAFF
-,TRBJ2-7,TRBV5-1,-,TGCGCCAGCAGCCCACTGATGACCTACGAGCAGTACTTC,CASSPLMTYEQYF
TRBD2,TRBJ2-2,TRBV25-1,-,TGTGCCAGCCGGCAAGCGGGGGACTCCACCGGGGAGCTGTTTTTT,CASRQAGDSTGELFF
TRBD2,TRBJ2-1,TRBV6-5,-,TGTGCCAGCAGTTACCGGCGGGGGGGCGTGGGTGAGCAGTTCTTC,CASSYRRGGVGEQFF
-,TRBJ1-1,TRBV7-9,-,TGTGCCAGCTCCTTCGTCGGGGACACTGAAGCTTTCTTT,CASSFVGDTEAFF
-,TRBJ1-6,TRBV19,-,TGTGCCAGTAGTACAGGGGATTCACCCCTCCACTTT,CASSTGDSPLHF
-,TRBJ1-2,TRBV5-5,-,TGTGCCAGCAGCTGGGGGGGCACGAGGGCCCATGGCTACACCTTC,CASSWGGTRAHGYTF
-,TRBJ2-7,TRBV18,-,TGTGCCAGCTCACCCCTGCCAGGCGCCGAGCAGTACTTC,CASSPLPGAEQYF
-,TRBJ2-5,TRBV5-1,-,TGCGCCAGCAGCTTGCAGAACCAAGAGACCCAGTACTTC,CASSLQNQETQYF
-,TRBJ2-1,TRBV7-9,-,TGTGCCAGCAGCTTTCATATTCGGACGGGGAGCTCCTACAATGAGCAGTTCTTC,CASSFHIRTGSSYNEQFF
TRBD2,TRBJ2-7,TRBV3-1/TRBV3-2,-,TGTGCCAGCAGCCAAGCATCTAGCGGGGTGTCCTACGAGCAGTACTTC,CASSQASSGVSYEQYF
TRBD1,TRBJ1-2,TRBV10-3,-,TGTGCCATCAGTGGGGACAGGTCCAACTATGGCTACACCTTC,CAISGDRSNYGYTF
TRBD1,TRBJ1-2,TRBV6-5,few,TGTGCCAGCAAGTCGGACAGGGGTCGCGGCTACACCTTC,CASKSDRGRGYTF
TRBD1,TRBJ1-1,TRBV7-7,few,TGTGCTAGCAGCCTTCAGGGGGCGGAGCCAATGAACACTGAAGCTTTCTTT,CASSLQGAEPMNTEAFF
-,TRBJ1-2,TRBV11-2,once,TGTGCCAGCAGCTTAGAATTCCAAAATGGCTACACCTTC,CASSLEFQNGYTF
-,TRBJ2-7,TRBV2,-,TGTGCCAGCAGTGTACAAGACTACGAGCAGTACTTC,CASSVQDYEQYF
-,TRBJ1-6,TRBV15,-,TGTGCCACCAGCAGAGATATCAATTCACCCCTCCACTTT,CATSRDINSPLHF
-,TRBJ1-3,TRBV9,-,TGTGCCAGCAGCGTAGAAATGGAGGGCTCAAGCATATATTTT,CASSVEMEGSSIYF
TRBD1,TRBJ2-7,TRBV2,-,TGTGCCAGCAGTGACTTGACAGGGCCCGACTACGAGCAGTACTTC,CASSDLTGPDYEQYF